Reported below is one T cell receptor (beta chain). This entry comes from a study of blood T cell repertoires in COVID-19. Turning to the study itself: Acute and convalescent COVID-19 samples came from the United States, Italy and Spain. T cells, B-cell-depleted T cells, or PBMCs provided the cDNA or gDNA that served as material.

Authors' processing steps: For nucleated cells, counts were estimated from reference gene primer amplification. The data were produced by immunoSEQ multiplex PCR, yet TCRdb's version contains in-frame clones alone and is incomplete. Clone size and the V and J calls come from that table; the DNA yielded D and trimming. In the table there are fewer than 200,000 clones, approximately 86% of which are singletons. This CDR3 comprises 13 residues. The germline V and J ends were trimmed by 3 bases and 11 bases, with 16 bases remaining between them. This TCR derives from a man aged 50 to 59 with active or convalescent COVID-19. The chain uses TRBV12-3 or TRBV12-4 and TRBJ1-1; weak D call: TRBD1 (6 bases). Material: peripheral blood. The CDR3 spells CASSFSQGLRAFF. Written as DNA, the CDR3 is TGTGCCAGCAGTTTCTCACAGGGTCTTCGGGCTTTCTTT.